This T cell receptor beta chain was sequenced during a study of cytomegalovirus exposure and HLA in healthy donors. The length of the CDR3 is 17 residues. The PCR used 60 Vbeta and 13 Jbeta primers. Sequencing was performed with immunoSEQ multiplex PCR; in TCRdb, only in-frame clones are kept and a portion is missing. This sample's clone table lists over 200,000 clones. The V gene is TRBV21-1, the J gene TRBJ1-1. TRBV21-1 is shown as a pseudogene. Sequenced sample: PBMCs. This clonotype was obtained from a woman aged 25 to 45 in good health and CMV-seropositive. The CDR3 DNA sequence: TGTGCCAGCAGCAAAGTTTTGAGGGTTAGGGCTGCTACTGAAGCTTTCTTT. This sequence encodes CASSKVLRVRAATEAFF.